The 10 T cell receptor beta chains below come from one sample, sequenced in a study of shared clonotypes between healthy human individuals (dated by TCRdb to 2019 to 2021). The library was built by means of the immunoSEQ multiplex PCR assay. TCRdb holds this immuneACCESS table with in-frame rearrangements only. Some clones are missing; in checked studies, unresolved V genes explain under half, and the rest has no known cause. In all, the sample holds about 2 million clones, and about 95% of those were seen once. Jointly, the top ten make up 1% to 1.5% of the sample. CD8 naive samples were CD45RO-negative cells positively selected for CCR7, giving a CD45RA+CCR7+ population that excluded TemRA cells. The specimen sequenced was naive CD8+ T cells sorted from blood. The sample's cell subset or site, from its label and the paper: CD45RA+CCR7+. The receptors derive from a young man in good health.

CDR3: CASSQSRGNQPQHF. The CDR3 nucleotides read TGCGCCAGCAGCCAATCCAGGGGCAATCAGCCCCAGCATTTT. The chain employs TRBV4-1 and TRBJ1-5; perhaps TRBD1 as D (5 bases). Germline V gives CDR1 MGHRA, CDR2 YSYEKL. The CDR3 runs to 14 residues. Trimming removed 2 bases from V and 2 bases from J, with 7 bases in between.

The V call is TRBV10-2, the J call TRBJ2-7; a weak D match, TRBD2 (6 bases). Looked up from germline, CDR1 is WSHSY and CDR2 is SAAADI. The ends were cut back, 8 bases at V and 7 bases at J, with 6 bases in the middle. The CDR3 totals 9 residues. The CDR3 is CASGGEQYF. The CDR3 DNA is TGCGCCAGCGGGGGGGAGCAGTACTTC.

This clone came up once. This chain connects TRBV19 to TRBJ2-2; D is ambiguous. V dropped 9 bases and J dropped 7 bases, with 15 bases sitting between them. Germline CDR1 LNHDA, CDR2 SQIVND (reference sequence). The CDR3 has 13 amino acids. The CDR3: CARQSVLGGELFF. The CDR3 nucleotides are TGTGCCAGACAGAGCGTTCTGGGCGGGGAGCTGTTTTTT.

The rearrangement links TRBV12-2 to TRBJ2-7; TRBD1, the table's D call, was not compared with the DNA. TRBV12-2 is listed as a pseudogene. The CDR3 loop spans 14 amino acids. CDR3 nucleotides: TGTGCAAGTCGCCCGGGACAGGGGGTCTACGAGCAGTACTTC. Protein sequence: CASRPGQGVYEQYF.

J is TRBJ1-1 and V is TRBV30, with D uncertain. V lost 0 bases to trimming and J lost 0 bases, with 8 bases between them. In germline, CDR1 is GTSNPN, CDR2 SVGIG (reference sequence). CDR3 length: 14 amino acids. The CDR3 DNA follows: TGTGCCTGGAGTGTACGGGGTTTGAACACTGAAGCTTTCTTT. Protein product: CAWSVRGLNTEAFF.

The chain carries TRBV7-9 and TRBJ2-7; D may be TRBD1 (6 bases). This CDR3 region has 14 residues. Deletions cut 7 bases from V and 1 base from J, with 14 bases between. Germline assignment: CDR1 SEHNR and CDR2 FQNEAQ (reference sequence). CDR3 region: CASTLQGWSYEQYF. The CDR3 bases are TGTGCCAGCACCCTACAGGGATGGTCCTACGAGCAGTACTTC.

The chain recombines TRBV4-1 with TRBJ2-7; TRBD2 matches at 8 bases. Germline CDR1 is MGHRA and CDR2 is YSYEKL. Trimming took 0 bases from V and 6 from J; bases not matched to a gene: 13. This CDR3 is built from 17 residues. CDR3 loop: CASSQETGRGGLFEQYF. The CDR3, as DNA: TGCGCCAGCAGCCAAGAGACGGGTCGGGGGGGCCTGTTCGAGCAGTACTTC.

V is TRBV6-1 and J is TRBJ1-6; D not resolved. With 6 bases removed from V and 7 bases from J, the gap between germline ends came to 13 bases. Looked up from germline, CDR1 is MNHNS and CDR2 is SASEGT. The CDR3 runs to 14 residues. This CDR3 reads CASSLRGQNSPLHF. In nucleotides, the CDR3 is TGTGCCAGCAGCCTAAGAGGTCAGAATTCACCCCTCCACTTT.

The chain recombines TRBV27 with TRBJ2-7, with D perhaps matching TRBD2 (7 bases). V lost 10 bases, J lost 5 bases, and 21 bases lay in between. CDR3 length equals 14 residues. The V gene's germline CDR1 is MNHEY and CDR2 SMNVEV (reference sequence). CDR3 sequence reads: CATAPMAGAHEQYF. The CDR3, as DNA: TGTGCCACCGCCCCGATGGCGGGGGCCCACGAGCAGTACTTC.

The genes are TRBV9 and TRBJ2-2; D remains ambiguous. The CDR3 contains 15 residues. Germline V lookup: CDR1 SGDLS, CDR2 YYNGEE. V was trimmed by 3 bases and J by 6 bases, leaving 15 bases between them. CDR3 residues: CASSDDMAVAGELFF. Here the CDR3 DNA reads TGTGCCAGCAGCGATGATATGGCGGTGGCCGGGGAGCTGTTTTTT.